There are a few counts of the clone carrying this TCR beta chain. Its antigen remains unknown. The data stem from a study of T-cell reconstitution after alpha-beta-depleted transplantation in children. Study observations and caveats: High day-60 TCRbeta diversity in some patients came from surviving recipient T cells and thymic progenitors. Two months or so post-transplant, alpha-beta T cells reportedly derived from several hundred expanded graft clones.

This sample's TCRbeta library carried unique molecular identifier barcodes. TCRdb reanalysed the PCR reads using MiXCR and keeps one entry per CDR3 protein. The table records fewer than 750,000 distinct CDR3 sequences, 20% to 30% of them present only once. This CDR3 comprises 12 residues. V was clipped by 3 bases and J by 5 bases, with 7 bases between them. The germline CDR1 and CDR2 sequences are SGHRS and YFSETQ. The V gene is TRBV5-1, the J gene TRBJ2-3, with a possible D match to TRBD1 (6 bases). The TCR sequence derives from a boy younger than two with Wiskott-Aldrich syndrome, due to receive a stem cell transplant. Sequencing used PBMCs, obtained before TCRalphabeta/CD19-depleted stem cell transplant. CDR3 residues: CASSSGEDTQYF. CDR3 DNA: TGCGCCAGCAGCTCAGGGGAAGATACGCAGTATTTT.